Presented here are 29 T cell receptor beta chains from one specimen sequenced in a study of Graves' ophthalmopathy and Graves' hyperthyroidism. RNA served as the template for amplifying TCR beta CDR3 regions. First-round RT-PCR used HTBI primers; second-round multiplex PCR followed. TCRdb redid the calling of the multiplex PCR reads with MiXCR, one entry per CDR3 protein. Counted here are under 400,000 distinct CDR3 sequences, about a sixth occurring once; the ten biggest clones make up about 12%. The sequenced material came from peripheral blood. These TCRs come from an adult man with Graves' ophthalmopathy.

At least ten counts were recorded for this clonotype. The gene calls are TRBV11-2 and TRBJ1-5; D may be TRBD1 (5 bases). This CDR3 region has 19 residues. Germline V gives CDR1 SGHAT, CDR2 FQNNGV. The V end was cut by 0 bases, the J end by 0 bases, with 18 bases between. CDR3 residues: CASSLDPVRGWYSNQPQHF. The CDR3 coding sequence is TGTGCCAGCAGCTTAGACCCGGTGAGGGGCTGGTATAGCAATCAGCCCCAGCATTTT. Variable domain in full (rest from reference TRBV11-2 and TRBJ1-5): EAGVAQSPRYKIIEKRQSVAFWCNPISGHATLYWYQQILGQGPKLLIQFQNNGVVDDSQLPKDRFSAERLKGVDSTLKIQPAKLEDSAVYLCASSLDPVRGWYSNQPQHFGDGTRLSIL.

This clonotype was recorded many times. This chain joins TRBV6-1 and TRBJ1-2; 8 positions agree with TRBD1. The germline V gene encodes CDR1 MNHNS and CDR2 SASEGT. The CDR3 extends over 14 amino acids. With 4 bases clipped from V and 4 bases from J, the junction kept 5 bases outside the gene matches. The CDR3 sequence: CASSARGPGYGYTF. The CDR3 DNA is TGTGCCAGCAGTGCCAGGGGGCCTGGCTATGGCTACACCTTC.

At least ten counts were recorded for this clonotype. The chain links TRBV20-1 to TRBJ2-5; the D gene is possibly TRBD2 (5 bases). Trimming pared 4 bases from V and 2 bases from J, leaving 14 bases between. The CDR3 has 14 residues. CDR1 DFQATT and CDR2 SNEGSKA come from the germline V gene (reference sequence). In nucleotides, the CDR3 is TGCAGTGCTACTATGGCGGGCCTTCAAGAGACCCAGTACTTC. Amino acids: CSATMAGLQETQYF.

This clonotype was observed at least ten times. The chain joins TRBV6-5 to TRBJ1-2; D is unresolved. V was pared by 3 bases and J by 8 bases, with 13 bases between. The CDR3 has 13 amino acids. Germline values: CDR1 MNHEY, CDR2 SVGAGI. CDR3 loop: CASSYRSASGYTF. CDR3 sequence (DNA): TGTGCCAGCAGTTATAGGTCAGCTAGCGGCTACACCTTC.

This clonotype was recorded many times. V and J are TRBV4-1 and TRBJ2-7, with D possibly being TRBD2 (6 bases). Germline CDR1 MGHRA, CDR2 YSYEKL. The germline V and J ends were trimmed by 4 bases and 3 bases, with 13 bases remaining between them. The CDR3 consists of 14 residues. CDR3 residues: CASSPPSVNYEQYF. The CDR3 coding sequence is TGCGCCAGCAGCCCCCCTAGCGTTAACTACGAGCAGTACTTC.

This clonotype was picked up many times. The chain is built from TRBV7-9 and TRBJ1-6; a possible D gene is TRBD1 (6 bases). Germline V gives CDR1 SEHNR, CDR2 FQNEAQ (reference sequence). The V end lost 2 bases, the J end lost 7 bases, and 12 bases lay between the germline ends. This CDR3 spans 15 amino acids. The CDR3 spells CASSLWGGANSPLHF. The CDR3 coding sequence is TGTGCCAGCAGCTTATGGGGGGGGGCGAATTCACCCCTCCACTTT.

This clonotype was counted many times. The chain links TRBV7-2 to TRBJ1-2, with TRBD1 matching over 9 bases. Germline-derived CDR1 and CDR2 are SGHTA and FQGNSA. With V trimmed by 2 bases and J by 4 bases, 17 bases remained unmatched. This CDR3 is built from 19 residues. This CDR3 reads CASSLLGFRRDRVSYGYTF. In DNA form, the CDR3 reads TGTGCCAGCAGCTTATTAGGGTTTCGGCGGGACAGGGTTTCCTATGGCTACACCTTC.

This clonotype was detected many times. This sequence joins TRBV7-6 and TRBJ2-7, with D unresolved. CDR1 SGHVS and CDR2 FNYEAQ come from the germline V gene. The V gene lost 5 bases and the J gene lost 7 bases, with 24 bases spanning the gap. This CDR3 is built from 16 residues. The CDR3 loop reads CASSESLGRLPREQYF. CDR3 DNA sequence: TGTGCCAGCAGCGAATCCCTAGGGCGTTTACCTAGGGAGCAGTACTTC.

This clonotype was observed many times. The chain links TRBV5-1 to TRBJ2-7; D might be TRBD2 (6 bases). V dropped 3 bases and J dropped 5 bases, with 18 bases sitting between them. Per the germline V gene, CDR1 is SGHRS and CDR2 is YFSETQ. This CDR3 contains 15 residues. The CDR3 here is CASSYPGSAGDEQYF. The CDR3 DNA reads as TGCGCCAGCAGCTATCCGGGCTCAGCGGGCGACGAGCAGTACTTC.

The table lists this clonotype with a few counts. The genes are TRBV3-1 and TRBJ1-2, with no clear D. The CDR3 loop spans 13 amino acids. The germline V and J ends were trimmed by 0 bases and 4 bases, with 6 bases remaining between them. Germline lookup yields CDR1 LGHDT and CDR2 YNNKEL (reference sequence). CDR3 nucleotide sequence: TGTGCCAGCAGCCAAGATCCCTTCTATGGCTACACCTTC. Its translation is CASSQDPFYGYTF.

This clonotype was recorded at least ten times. The CDR3 DNA reads as TGTGCCAGCTCGCCGGGAAATGGCAATCAGCCCCAGCATTTT. The encoded protein is CASSPGNGNQPQHF. The chain uses TRBV7-8 and TRBJ1-5; the D is unclear. V was shortened by 8 bases and J by 2 bases, with 13 bases between the two germline ends. The germline V gene encodes CDR1 SGHVS and CDR2 FQNEAQ. The CDR3 contains 14 residues. The entire variable domain, with the rest obtained from reference TRBV7-8 and TRBJ1-5, is as follows: GAGVSQSPRYKVAKRGQDVALRCDPISGHVSLFWYQQALGQGPEFLTYFQNEAQLDKSGLPSDRFFAERPEGSVSTLKIQRTQQEDSAVYLCASSPGNGNQPQHFGDGTRLSIL.

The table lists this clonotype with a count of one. The CDR3, as DNA: TGTGCCAGCAGTCGCGAATCGAGCTCTGGAAACACCATATATTTT. This gives the protein CASSRESSSGNTIYF. The rearrangement links TRBV6-1 to TRBJ1-3; no clear D gene. CDR3 length: 15 amino acids. With 5 bases removed from V and 0 bases from J, the gap between germline ends came to 11 bases. Germline lookup yields CDR1 MNHNS and CDR2 SASEGT.

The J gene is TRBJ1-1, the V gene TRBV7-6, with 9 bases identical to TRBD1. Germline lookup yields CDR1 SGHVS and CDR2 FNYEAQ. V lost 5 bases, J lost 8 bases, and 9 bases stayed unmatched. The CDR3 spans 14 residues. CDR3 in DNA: TGTGCCAGCAGCCGGTGGACAGGGGATTTAGAAGCTTTCTTT. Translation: CASSRWTGDLEAFF.

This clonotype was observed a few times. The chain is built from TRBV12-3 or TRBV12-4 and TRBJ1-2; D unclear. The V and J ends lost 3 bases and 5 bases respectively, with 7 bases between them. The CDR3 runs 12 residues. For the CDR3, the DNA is TGTGCCAGCAGTTTCATAAAGTATGGCTACACCTTC. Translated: CASSFIKYGYTF.

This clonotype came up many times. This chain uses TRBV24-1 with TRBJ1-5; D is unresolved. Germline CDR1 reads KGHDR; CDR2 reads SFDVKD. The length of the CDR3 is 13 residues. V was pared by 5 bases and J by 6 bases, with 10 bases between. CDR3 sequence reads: CATSGARGQPQHF. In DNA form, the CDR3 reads TGTGCCACCAGTGGGGCGCGGGGTCAGCCCCAGCATTTT.

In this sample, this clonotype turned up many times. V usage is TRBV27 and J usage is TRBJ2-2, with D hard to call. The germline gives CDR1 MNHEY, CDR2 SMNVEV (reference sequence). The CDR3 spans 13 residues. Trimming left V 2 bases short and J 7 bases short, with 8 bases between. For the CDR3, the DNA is TGTGCCAGCAGTTTACACATTTACGGGGAGCTGTTTTTT. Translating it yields CASSLHIYGELFF.

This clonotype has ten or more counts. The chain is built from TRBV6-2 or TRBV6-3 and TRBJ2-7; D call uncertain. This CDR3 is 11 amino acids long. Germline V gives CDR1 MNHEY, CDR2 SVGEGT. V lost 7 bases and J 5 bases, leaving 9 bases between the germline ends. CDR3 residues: CASTHLHEQYF. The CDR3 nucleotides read TGTGCCAGCACTCACCTTCACGAGCAGTACTTC.

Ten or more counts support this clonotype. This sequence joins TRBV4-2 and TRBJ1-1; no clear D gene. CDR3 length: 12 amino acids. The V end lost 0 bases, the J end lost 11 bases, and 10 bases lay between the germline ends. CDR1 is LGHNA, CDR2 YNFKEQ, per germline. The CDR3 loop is CASSQDSGLAFF. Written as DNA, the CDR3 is TGTGCCAGCAGCCAAGACTCGGGGTTGGCTTTCTTT.

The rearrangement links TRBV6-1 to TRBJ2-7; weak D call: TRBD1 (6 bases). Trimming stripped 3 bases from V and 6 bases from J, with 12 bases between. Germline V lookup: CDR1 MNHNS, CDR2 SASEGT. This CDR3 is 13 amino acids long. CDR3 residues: CASSELYRVEQYF. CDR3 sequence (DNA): TGTGCCAGCAGTGAGCTCTACAGGGTCGAGCAGTACTTC.

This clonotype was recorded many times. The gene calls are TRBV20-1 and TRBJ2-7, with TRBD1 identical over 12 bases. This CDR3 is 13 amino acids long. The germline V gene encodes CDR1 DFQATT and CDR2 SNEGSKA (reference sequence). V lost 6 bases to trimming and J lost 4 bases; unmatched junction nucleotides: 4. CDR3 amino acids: CSARDRGPYEQYF. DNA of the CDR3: TGCAGTGCGCGGGACAGGGGGCCGTACGAGCAGTACTTC.

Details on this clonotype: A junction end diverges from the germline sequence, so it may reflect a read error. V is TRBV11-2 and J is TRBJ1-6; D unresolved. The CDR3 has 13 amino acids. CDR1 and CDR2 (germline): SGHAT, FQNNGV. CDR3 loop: CGSSYGPLKPLHF. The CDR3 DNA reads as TGTGGCAGCAGCTACGGCCCCCTCAAACCCCTCCACTTT.

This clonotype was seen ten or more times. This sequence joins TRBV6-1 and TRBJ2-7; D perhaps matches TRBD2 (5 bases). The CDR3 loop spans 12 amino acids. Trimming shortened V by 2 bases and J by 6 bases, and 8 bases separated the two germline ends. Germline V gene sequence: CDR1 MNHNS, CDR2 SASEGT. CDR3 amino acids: CASSETGSEQYF. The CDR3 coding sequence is TGTGCCAGCAGTGAAACGGGATCCGAGCAGTACTTC.

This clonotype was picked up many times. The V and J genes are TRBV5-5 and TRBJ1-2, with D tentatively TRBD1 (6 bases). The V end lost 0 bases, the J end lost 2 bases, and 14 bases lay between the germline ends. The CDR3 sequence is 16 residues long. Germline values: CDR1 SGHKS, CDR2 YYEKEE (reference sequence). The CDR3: CASSLVLPGANYGYTF. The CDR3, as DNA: TGTGCCAGCAGCTTGGTGTTGCCAGGGGCAAACTATGGCTACACCTTC.

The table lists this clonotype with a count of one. The CDR3 here is CASSSLAGGHQETQYF. The CDR3 nucleotides are TGTGCCAGCAGTTCACTAGCGGGAGGCCATCAAGAGACCCAGTACTTC. The gene calls are TRBV27 and TRBJ2-5; 12 bases line up with TRBD2. Germline V gives CDR1 MNHEY, CDR2 SMNVEV (reference sequence). The length of the CDR3 is 16 residues. The V segment lost 4 bases and the J segment 2 bases; nucleotides outside the gene matches: 5.

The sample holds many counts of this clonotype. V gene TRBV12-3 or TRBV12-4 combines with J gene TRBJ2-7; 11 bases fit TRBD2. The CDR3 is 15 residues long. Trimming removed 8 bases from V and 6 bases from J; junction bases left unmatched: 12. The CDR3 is CASGTGTSGLREQYF. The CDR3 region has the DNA TGTGCCAGCGGGACCGGGACTAGCGGCCTCCGCGAGCAGTACTTC.

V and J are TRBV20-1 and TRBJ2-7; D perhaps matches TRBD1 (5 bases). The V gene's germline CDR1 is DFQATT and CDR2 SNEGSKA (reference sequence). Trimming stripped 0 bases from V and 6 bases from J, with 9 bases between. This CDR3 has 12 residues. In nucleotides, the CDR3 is TGCAGTGCTAGAGATGTGGGGCGCGAGCAGTACTTC. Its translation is CSARDVGREQYF.

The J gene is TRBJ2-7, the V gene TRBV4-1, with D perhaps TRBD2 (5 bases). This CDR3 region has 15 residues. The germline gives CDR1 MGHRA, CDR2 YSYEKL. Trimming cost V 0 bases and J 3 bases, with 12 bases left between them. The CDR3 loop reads CASSQEYAGLYEQYF. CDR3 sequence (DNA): TGCGCCAGCAGCCAAGAATACGCCGGACTCTACGAGCAGTACTTC.

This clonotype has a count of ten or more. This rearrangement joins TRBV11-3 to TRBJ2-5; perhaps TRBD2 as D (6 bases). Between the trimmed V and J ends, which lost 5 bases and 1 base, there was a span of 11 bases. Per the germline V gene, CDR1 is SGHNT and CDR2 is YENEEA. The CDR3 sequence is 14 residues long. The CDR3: CASSRGTSQETQYF. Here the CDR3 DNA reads TGTGCCAGCAGCCGGGGGACCAGCCAAGAGACCCAGTACTTC.

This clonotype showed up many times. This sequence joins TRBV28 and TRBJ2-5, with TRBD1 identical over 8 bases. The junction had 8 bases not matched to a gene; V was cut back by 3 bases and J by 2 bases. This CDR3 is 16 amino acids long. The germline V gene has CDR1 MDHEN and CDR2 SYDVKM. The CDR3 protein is CASSLLRGQGQETQYF. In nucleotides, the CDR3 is TGTGCCAGCAGTTTGCTTCGCGGACAGGGTCAAGAGACCCAGTACTTC.